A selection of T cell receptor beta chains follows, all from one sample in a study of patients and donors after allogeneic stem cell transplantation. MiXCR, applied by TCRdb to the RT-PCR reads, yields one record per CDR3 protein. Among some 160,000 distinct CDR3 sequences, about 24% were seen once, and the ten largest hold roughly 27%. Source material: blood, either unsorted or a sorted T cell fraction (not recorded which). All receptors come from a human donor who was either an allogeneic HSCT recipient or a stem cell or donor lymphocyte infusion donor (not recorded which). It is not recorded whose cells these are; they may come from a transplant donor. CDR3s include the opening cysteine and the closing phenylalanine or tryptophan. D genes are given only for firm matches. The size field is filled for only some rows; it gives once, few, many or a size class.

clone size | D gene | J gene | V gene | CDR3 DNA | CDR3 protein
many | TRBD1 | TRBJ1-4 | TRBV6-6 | TGTGCCAGCAGTTACTTCGGGACAGTTTCAACTAATGAAAAACTGTTTTTT | CASSYFGTVSTNEKLFF
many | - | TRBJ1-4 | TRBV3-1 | TGTGCCAGCAGCCCCGATCCGGGGAATGAAAAACTGTTTTTT | CASSPDPGNEKLFF
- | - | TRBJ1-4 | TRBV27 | TGTGCCAGCAGTCCAGGGGTGGGGTTGGGAGATGAAAAACTGTTTTTT | CASSPGVGLGDEKLFF
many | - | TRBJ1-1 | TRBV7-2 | TGTGCCAGCAGCTTAGCGCAGGGACTGGCGCGAGCTTTCTTT | CASSLAQGLARAFF
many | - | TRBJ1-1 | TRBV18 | TGTGCCAGCTCACCCGACATGGGGGCGGACACTGAAGCTTTCTTT | CASSPDMGADTEAFF
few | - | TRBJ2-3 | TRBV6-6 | TGTGCCAGCACCAGCACAGATACGCAGTATTTT | CASTSTDTQYF
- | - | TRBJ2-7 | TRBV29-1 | TGCAGCGTTGTCGGGCGCGGAGGGACAGAGCAGTACTTC | CSVVGRGGTEQYF
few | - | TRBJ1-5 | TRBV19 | TGTGCCAGTAGTATTAGGGCGAATCAGCCCCAGCATTTT | CASSIRANQPQHF
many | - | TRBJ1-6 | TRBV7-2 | TGTGCCAGCAGCCCCCGGCTAAGCTATAATTCACCCCTCCACTTT | CASSPRLSYNSPLHF
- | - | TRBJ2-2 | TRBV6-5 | TGTGCCAGCAGAAGGAGTACCGGGGAGCTGTTTTTT | CASRRSTGELFF
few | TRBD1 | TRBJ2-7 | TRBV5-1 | TGCGCCAGCAGCTCATGGACAGGGTTTGGGAACGAGCAGTACTTC | CASSSWTGFGNEQYF
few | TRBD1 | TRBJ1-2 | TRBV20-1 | TGCAGTGCTAGACTAGGACAGGGGGACTATGGCTACACCTTC | CSARLGQGDYGYTF
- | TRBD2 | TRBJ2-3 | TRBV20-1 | TGCAGTGCTATGGGGACTAGCGCGAGCACAGATACGCAGTATTTT | CSAMGTSASTDTQYF
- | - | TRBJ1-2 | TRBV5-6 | TGTGCCAGCAGCTTAGGTGCAACGAAGGACTATGGCTACACCTTC | CASSLGATKDYGYTF
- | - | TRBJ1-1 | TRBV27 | TGTGCCAGCAGTTTATTGGGAATGAACACTGAAGCTTTCTTT | CASSLLGMNTEAFF
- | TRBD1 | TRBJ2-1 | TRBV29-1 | TGCAGCGTTTGGGTTCGGACAGGGTTTTACAATGAGCAGTTCTTC | CSVWVRTGFYNEQFF
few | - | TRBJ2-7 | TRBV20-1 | TGCAGTGCTGGCGACGGGAGCTCCTACGAGCAGTACTTC | CSAGDGSSYEQYF
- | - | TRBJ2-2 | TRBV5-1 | TGCGCCAGCAGCCTGGAGTGGGGGCGCACCGGGGAGCTGTTTTTT | CASSLEWGRTGELFF
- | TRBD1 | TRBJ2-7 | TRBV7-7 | TGTGCTAGCAGCCACGGGACAGGGGGAGAGCAGTACTTC | CASSHGTGGEQYF
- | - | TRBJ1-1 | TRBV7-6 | TGTGCCAGCAGCTTAGTTGGCAGGGAGGGAACTGAAGCTTTCTTT | CASSLVGREGTEAFF
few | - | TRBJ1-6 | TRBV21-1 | TGTGCCAGCAGCAAAGTAGGAGCCTCCTATAATTCACCCCTCCACTTT | CASSKVGASYNSPLHF
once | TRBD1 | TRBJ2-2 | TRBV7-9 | TGTGCCAGCAGCTTAGATCACCGACTAAAAGACAGGGTATTTAGCACCGGGGAGCTGTTTTTT | CASSLDHRLKDRVFSTGELFF
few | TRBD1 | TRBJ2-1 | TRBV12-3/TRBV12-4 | TGTGCCAGCAGTGTGGACAGGGTATCCAACAATGAGCAGTTCTTC | CASSVDRVSNNEQFF
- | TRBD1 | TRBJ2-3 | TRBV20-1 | TGCAGTGCTATAGGGGGCAGCACAGATACGCAGTATTTT | CSAIGGSTDTQYF
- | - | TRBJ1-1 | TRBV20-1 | TGCAGTGCAACTGTGGGGGGAAAATCAACTGAAGCTTTCTTT | CSATVGGKSTEAFF
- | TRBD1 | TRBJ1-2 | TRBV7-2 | TGTGCCAGCAGCTTAGCAGGGGGCGCGCCCGGCTACACCTTC | CASSLAGGAPGYTF
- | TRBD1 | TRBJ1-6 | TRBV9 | TGTGCCAGCAGCGCCGGACAGGGGGCGCGTTCCTATAATTCACCCCTCCACTTT | CASSAGQGARSYNSPLHF
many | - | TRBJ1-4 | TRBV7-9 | TGTGCCAGCAGCTTACAGACGGATGAAAAACTGTTTTTT | CASSLQTDEKLFF
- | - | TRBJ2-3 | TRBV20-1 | TGCAGTGCTAGAGATCCGGCCACAGATACGCAGTATTTT | CSARDPATDTQYF
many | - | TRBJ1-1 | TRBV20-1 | TGCAGTGCCGGCACAGGGAGAATGAACACTGAAGCTTTCTTT | CSAGTGRMNTEAFF
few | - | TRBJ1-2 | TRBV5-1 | TGCGCCAGCAGCGAGGGCAGCTATGGCTACACCTTC | CASSEGSYGYTF
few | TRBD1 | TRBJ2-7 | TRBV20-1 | TGCAGTGGGGGCAGACAGGGTTTGTACGAGCAGTACTTC | CSGGRQGLYEQYF
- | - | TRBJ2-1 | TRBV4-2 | TGTGCCAGCAGCCAGAGCGAGGGGTATCATGAGCAGTTCTTC | CASSQSEGYHEQFF
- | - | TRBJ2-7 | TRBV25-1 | TGTGCCAGCAGTGAACCCCTAGGGGGTAGCGAGCAGTACTTC | CASSEPLGGSEQYF
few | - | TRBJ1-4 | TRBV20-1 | TGCAGTGCTAGAACTATACAGAAGGACTATGAAAAACTGTTTTTT | CSARTIQKDYEKLFF
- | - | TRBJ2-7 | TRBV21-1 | TGTGCCAGCAGCAAACCCGGACACCCCTCCTACGAGCAGTACTTC | CASSKPGHPSYEQYF
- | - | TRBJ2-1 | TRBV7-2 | TGTGCCAGCAGCTTAGTCGGTTCGAGCTCCTACAATGAGCAGTTCTTC | CASSLVGSSSYNEQFF
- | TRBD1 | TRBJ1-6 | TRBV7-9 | TGTGCCAGCAACCCGGGACAGGGGCCGTCGGACTCACCCCTCCACTTT | CASNPGQGPSDSPLHF
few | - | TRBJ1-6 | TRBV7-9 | TGTGCCAGCAGCTTAGGGGTAGGGGATAATTCACCCCTCCACTTT | CASSLGVGDNSPLHF
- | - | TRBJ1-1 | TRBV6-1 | TGTGCCAGCAGTGAAGGGCAGGGCGTGAACACTGAAGCTTTCTTT | CASSEGQGVNTEAFF
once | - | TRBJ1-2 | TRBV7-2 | TGTGCCAGCAGCTTGGTGGACAGAAACTATGGCTACACCTTC | CASSLVDRNYGYTF
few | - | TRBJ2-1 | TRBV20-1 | TGCAGTGCTAGAGGGGGGCAGGCGAAGATAGTTTCCTACAATGAGCAGTTCTTC | CSARGGQAKIVSYNEQFF
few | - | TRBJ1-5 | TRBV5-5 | TGTGCCAGCAGCTTTTATGAGGTCACCCAGTCCCAGCATTTT | CASSFYEVTQSQHF
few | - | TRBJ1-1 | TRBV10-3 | TGTGCCACGGGGGACTCTTTGAACACTGAAGCTTTCTTT | CATGDSLNTEAFF
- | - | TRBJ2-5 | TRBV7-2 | TGTGCCAGCAGCCGAGTAATAAAAGAGACCCAGTACTTC | CASSRVIKETQYF
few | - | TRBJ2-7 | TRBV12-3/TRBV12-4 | TGTGCCAGCAGCTTTAAAGGGGGTTCGTACGAGCAGTACTTC | CASSFKGGSYEQYF
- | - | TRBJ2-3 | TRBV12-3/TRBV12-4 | TGTGCCAGCAGTTTAGCGGGTGGCAGGGAGGACGCAGATACGCAGTATTTT | CASSLAGGREDADTQYF
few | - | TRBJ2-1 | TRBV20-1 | TGCAGTGCCTCAGGGGCAGCTAGCTCCTACAATGAGCAGTTCTTC | CSASGAASSYNEQFF
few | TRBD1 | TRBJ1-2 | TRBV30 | TGTGCCTGGAGTGGACAGGGCGGACATGGCTACACCTTC | CAWSGQGGHGYTF
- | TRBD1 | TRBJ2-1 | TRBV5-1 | TGCGCCAGCAGCTTGCGGTCAGGGGGCTACAATGAGCAGTTCTTC | CASSLRSGGYNEQFF
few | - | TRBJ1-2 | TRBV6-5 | TGTGCCAGCAGTTACTATTCCGGGGCCTATGGCTACACCTTC | CASSYYSGAYGYTF
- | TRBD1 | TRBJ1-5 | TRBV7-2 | TGTGCCAGCAGCTGGGGTAGGACAGGGATTAATCAGCCCCAGCATTTT | CASSWGRTGINQPQHF
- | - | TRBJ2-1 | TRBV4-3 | TGCGCCAGCAGTCGTGGGAATTCCTACAATGAGCAGTTCTTC | CASSRGNSYNEQFF
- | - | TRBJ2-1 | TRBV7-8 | TGTGCCAGCAGCAGCGGGACACCCTACAATGAGCAGTTCTTC | CASSSGTPYNEQFF
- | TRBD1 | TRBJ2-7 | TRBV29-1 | TGCAGCGTTTGCCTCCCCACAGGGGACCCCTACGAGCAGTACTTC | CSVCLPTGDPYEQYF
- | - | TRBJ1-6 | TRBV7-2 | TGTGCCAGCAGTTCCCAGGTCTTCTATAATTCACCCCTCCACTTT | CASSSQVFYNSPLHF